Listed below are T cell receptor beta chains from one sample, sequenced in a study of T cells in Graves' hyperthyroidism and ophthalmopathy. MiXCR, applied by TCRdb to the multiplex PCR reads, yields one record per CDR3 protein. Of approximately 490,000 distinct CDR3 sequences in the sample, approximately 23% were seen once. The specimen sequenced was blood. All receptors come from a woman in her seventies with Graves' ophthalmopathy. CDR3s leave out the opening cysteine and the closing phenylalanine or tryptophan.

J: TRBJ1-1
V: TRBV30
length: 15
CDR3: AWSSRGAIRMNTEAF

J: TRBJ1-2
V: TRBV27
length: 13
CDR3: ASGDQRGGDYGYT

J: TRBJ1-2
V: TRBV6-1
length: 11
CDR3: ASSGPRGAGYT

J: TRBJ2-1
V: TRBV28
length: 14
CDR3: ASSPPGLAGVGEQF

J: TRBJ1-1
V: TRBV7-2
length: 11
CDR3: ASSLGVWAEAF

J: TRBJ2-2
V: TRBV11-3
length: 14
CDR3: ASAWGLAGDTGELF

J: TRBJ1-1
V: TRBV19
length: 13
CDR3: ASSSRGRLNTEAS

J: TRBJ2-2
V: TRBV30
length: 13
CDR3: AWRTSGTNTGELF

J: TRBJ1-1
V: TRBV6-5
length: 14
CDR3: ASSYRDSIMNTEAF

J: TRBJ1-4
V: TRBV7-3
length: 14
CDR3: ASSLNRLGTNEKLF

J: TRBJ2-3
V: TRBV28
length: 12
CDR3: ATRGLGRTDTQY

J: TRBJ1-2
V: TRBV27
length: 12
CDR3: ASSVNRGRRGYT

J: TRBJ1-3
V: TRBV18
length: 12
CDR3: ASSPWGLGNTIY

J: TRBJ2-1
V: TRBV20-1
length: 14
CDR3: SAIPASGSYYNEQF

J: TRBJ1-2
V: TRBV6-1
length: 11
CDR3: ASTPRRRYGYT

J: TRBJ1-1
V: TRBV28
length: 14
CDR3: ASSTNRGQSNTEAF

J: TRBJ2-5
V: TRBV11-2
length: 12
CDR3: ASSLVAGLETQY

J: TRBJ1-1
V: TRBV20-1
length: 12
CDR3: SARDLAMNTEAF

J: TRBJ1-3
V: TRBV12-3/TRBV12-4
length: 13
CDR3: ASSSQGYLSDTIY